Here is one TCR beta chain with its context. Its antigen is not known. This sample is drawn from a study of T cell responses to AZD1222 COVID-19 vaccine. For the study at large: Pooled samples include second doses given at about 4 or 12 weeks.

Measured with immunoSEQ multiplex PCR; TCRdb has only the in-frame clones, and not every one. The repertoire holds 160,000 or so clones, with approximately 90% as singletons. The ends were cut back, 4 bases at V and 0 bases at J, with 13 bases in the middle. The CDR3 runs to 15 residues. CDR1 is MGHDK, CDR2 SYGVNS, per germline. Overall study results and limits: The number of AZD1222 recipients seropositive at baseline was only five to seven. The sample set comprised mostly white British donors with more females, and clonal diversity was possibly underestimated.

The source material was peripheral blood, sampled on day 0 of AZD1222 vaccination. V is TRBV25-1 and J is TRBJ2-7; no reliable D call. The origin of this receptor is an adult in good health. Here the CDR3 DNA reads TGTGCCAGCAGTGGTCACTCACACCGCTCCTACGAGCAGTACTTC. Its protein is CASSGHSHRSYEQYF.